Following are 29 T cell receptor beta chains from one sample sequenced in a study of cytomegalovirus exposure and HLA in healthy donors. In the PCR, 60 Vbeta and 13 Jbeta primers were used. Sequenced by immunoSEQ multiplex PCR; TCRdb stores in-frame clones only, minus some. In total, the table holds approximately 37,000 clones. Sample: PBMCs. These receptors were collected from a man aged 40-49 years in good health and CMV-seropositive.

CDR3 in DNA: TGTGCCAGCAGTCAGGACGGCCTAGCCAACAATGAGCAGTTCTTC. Translation gives CASSQDGLANNEQFF. The chain carries TRBV7-2 and TRBJ2-1, with D possibly being TRBD2 (5 bases). CDR1 is SGHTA, CDR2 FQGNSA, per germline. Trimming stripped 6 bases from V and 5 bases from J, with 17 bases between. There are 15 residues in the CDR3.

The V and J genes are TRBV19 and TRBJ1-2, with a weak D call TRBD1 (6 bases). Germline CDR1 and CDR2: LNHDA and SQIVND (reference sequence). Trimming removed 5 bases at V and 4 bases at J, with 26 bases between. This CDR3 spans 18 amino acids. The CDR3 sequence is CASSSQNSPGQPLYGYTF. In DNA, the CDR3 is TGTGCCAGTAGTTCCCAAAATTCTCCGGGACAACCTCTCTATGGCTACACCTTC.

The V gene is TRBV5-1, the J gene TRBJ2-1; a weak D match, TRBD1 (6 bases). In germline, CDR1 is SGHRS, CDR2 YFSETQ. V was pared by 7 bases and J by 9 bases, with 20 bases between. The CDR3 has 14 amino acids. CDR3: CASFWDHPGVEQFF. The DNA of the CDR3 is TGCGCCAGCTTCTGGGACCACCCAGGGGTTGAGCAGTTCTTC.

The J gene is TRBJ1-2, the V gene TRBV28; the D gene is possibly TRBD1 (6 bases). V shed 7 bases and J shed 5 bases, with 26 bases lying between them. The CDR3 is made up of 17 amino acids. Germline assignment: CDR1 MDHEN and CDR2 SYDVKM. The CDR3 loop reads CASTGGGPGGALYGYTF. The DNA for the CDR3 is TGTGCCAGCACGGGGGGCGGCCCCGGAGGGGCCCTATATGGCTACACCTTC.

Worth noting for this clone: Other DNA sequences in this sample translate to the same CDR3. The chain combines TRBV9 with TRBJ1-3; maybe TRBD1 (6 bases). The V and J ends lost 4 bases and 7 bases respectively, with 12 bases between them. Germline values: CDR1 SGDLS, CDR2 YYNGEE. The CDR3 runs to 13 residues. In nucleotides, the CDR3 is TGTGCCAGCAGCCTTGAGGGGGGGAACACCATATATTTT. Its translation is CASSLEGGNTIYF.

The chain combines TRBV27 with TRBJ1-2; a weak D match, TRBD1 (6 bases). V was cut by 3 bases and J by 7 bases, with 12 bases left in between. The CDR3 covers 13 residues. Germline V CDR1 and CDR2: MNHEY, SMNVEV (reference sequence). The CDR3 sequence: CASSFYQGTGYTF. The CDR3 DNA reads TGTGCCAGCAGTTTTTACCAGGGGACTGGCTACACCTTC.

This sequence joins TRBV18 and TRBJ2-7; TRBD1 matches at 8 bases. V shed 5 bases and J 6 bases; nucleotides not matched to a gene: 3. CDR3 length: 12 residues. Germline V gene data show CDR1 as KGHSH and CDR2 as LQKENI. Here the CDR3 DNA reads TGTGCCAGCTCAAAGGACAGGGTCGAGCAGTACTTC. Translated: CASSKDRVEQYF.

The V and J genes are TRBV19 and TRBJ2-1, with 9 bases lining up with TRBD1. The germline V gene has CDR1 LNHDA and CDR2 SQIVND (reference sequence). With 10 bases clipped from V and 0 bases from J, the junction kept 7 bases outside the gene matches. This CDR3 comprises 15 residues. As DNA, the CDR3 is TGTGCCACTCGGGACAGGGACAGCTCCTACAATGAGCAGTTCTTC. Its translation is CATRDRDSSYNEQFF. Drawing the rest from reference TRBV19 and TRBJ2-1, the complete variable domain is DGGITQSPKYLFRKEGQNVTLSCEQNLNHDAMYWYRQDPGQGLRLIYYSQIVNDFQKGDIAEGYSVSREKKESFPLTVTSAQKNPTAFYLCATRDRDSSYNEQFFGPGTRLTVL.

The chain links TRBV5-4 to TRBJ2-5; D gene ambiguous. The CDR3 consists of 13 residues. Trimming pared 1 base from V and 3 bases from J, leaving 7 bases between. The germline V gene has CDR1 SGHNT and CDR2 YYREEE (reference sequence). DNA of the CDR3: TGTGCCAGCAGCTTGTACGGAGAAGAGACCCAGTACTTC. It specifies CASSLYGEETQYF.

V and J are TRBV11-3 and TRBJ2-2, with D tentatively TRBD2 (6 bases). The germline V gene encodes CDR1 SGHNT and CDR2 YENEEA. This CDR3 is 15 amino acids long. V lost 1 base, J lost 6 bases, and 12 bases lay in between. The CDR3 is CASSLGLGPAGELFF. Here the CDR3 DNA reads TGTGCCAGCAGCTTAGGACTAGGTCCGGCCGGGGAGCTGTTTTTT. Full variable domain (remainder filled in from reference TRBV11-3 and TRBJ2-2): EAGVVQSPRYKIIEKKQPVAFWCNPISGHNTLYWYLQNLGQGPELLIRYENEEAVDDSQLPKDRFSAERLKGVDSTLKIQPAELGDSAVYLCASSLGLGPAGELFFGEGSRLTVL.

The chain links TRBV7-2 to TRBJ2-7, with TRBD2 matching 11 bases. V dropped 5 bases and J dropped 4; count of bases not matched to a gene: 4. Germline V gene sequence: CDR1 SGHTA, CDR2 FQGNSA. This CDR3 has 14 residues. For the CDR3, the DNA is TGTGCCAGCAGCCGGACTAGCGGGCCGTACGAGCAGTACTTC. Its protein product is CASSRTSGPYEQYF.

Written as DNA, the CDR3 is TGTGCCAGCAGCTCCTCCGGGGAGCTGTTTTTT. This codes for CASSSSGELFF. This rearrangement joins TRBV7-3 to TRBJ2-2; D uncertain. Deletions cut 4 bases from V and 6 bases from J, with 3 bases between. CDR3 length: 11 residues. CDR1 and CDR2 from the germline V gene are SGHTA and FQGTGA.

The chain employs TRBV13 and TRBJ1-1; TRBD1 might be the D (6 bases). CDR1 and CDR2 from the germline V gene are PRHDT and FYEKMQ (reference sequence). CDR3 length: 15 residues. The V end lost 2 bases, the J end lost 1 base, and 11 bases lay between the germline ends. CDR3 nucleotides: TGTGCCAGCAGCTTATTCTCAGGGGAGAACACTGAAGCTTTCTTT. This translates into CASSLFSGENTEAFF.

The chain links TRBV7-2 to TRBJ2-2, with unresolved D. The V and J ends lost 4 bases and 7 bases respectively, with 13 bases between them. The CDR3 is 14 amino acids. Germline CDR1 reads SGHTA; CDR2 reads FQGNSA. CDR3 loop: CASSSLGFVGELFF. DNA for the CDR3: TGTGCCAGCAGCTCACTCGGGTTTGTCGGGGAGCTGTTTTTT. Supplemented by reference TRBV7-2 and TRBJ2-2, the full variable domain reads GAGVSQSPSNKVTEKGKDVELRCDPISGHTALYWYRQSLGQGLEFLIYFQGNSAPDKSGLPSDRFSAERTGGSVSTLTIQRTQQEDSAVYLCASSSLGFVGELFFGEGSRLTVL.

The rearrangement links TRBV13 to TRBJ2-1, with 10 bases identical to TRBD1. Trimming at V came to 4 bases and at J to 12 bases, leaving 15 bases not matched to a gene. This CDR3 is built from 16 residues. Germline values: CDR1 PRHDT, CDR2 FYEKMQ (reference sequence). CDR3 coding DNA: TGTGCCAGCAGCTGGGAGGGACAGGGGCTAATCGGTGCGCAGTTCTTC. This translates into CASSWEGQGLIGAQFF.

V usage is TRBV30 and J usage is TRBJ2-7, with TRBD2 matching over 9 bases. Germline loops: CDR1 GTSNPN, CDR2 SVGIG (reference sequence). Losses at the gene ends were 5 bases for V and 1 base for J; bases not matched to a gene: 3. The CDR3 is 13 amino acids. This chain's CDR3 is CAWASGISYEQYF. The CDR3 DNA is TGTGCCTGGGCTAGCGGGATTTCCTACGAGCAGTACTTC.

The chain links TRBV2 to TRBJ2-7, with 7 bases fitting TRBD1. CDR3 length: 13 residues. Germline V gene data show CDR1 as SNHLY and CDR2 as FYNNEI. Trimming at V came to 8 bases and at J to 4 bases, leaving 8 bases not matched to a gene. Written as DNA, the CDR3 is TGTGCCAGCGACAACAGGGGAAGTTACGAGCAGTACTTC. Translation: CASDNRGSYEQYF.

The rearrangement links TRBV7-9 to TRBJ2-3, with 9 nucleotides matching TRBD2. The J segment lost 5 bases and the V segment lost 3 bases, leaving 9 bases of the junction unmatched. CDR1 SEHNR and CDR2 FQNEAQ come from the germline V gene (reference sequence). The CDR3 runs to 16 residues. CDR3 in amino acids: CASSLGTSLGGDTQYF. CDR3 coding DNA: TGTGCCAGCAGCTTGGGGACTAGCTTGGGTGGAGATACGCAGTATTTT.

V usage is TRBV30 and J usage is TRBJ1-1; TRBD1 matches at 9 bases. Trimming at V came to 2 bases and at J to 7 bases, leaving 8 bases not matched to a gene. Per germline, CDR1 GTSNPN and CDR2 SVGIG (reference sequence). This CDR3 has 14 residues. As DNA, the CDR3 is TGTGCCTGGAGTAAGACAGGGGGAAAAGATGAAGCTTTCTTT. Translating gives CAWSKTGGKDEAFF.

The chain recombines TRBV30 with TRBJ2-4; 7 bases agree with TRBD1. CDR1 and CDR2 from the germline V gene are GTSNPN and SVGIG (reference sequence). The V gene end was trimmed by 5 bases and the J gene end by 6 bases; junction bases not matched to a gene: 1. This CDR3 is built from 11 residues. DNA for the CDR3: TGTGCCTGGGGACAGGTAAACATTCAGTACTTC. Protein sequence: CAWGQVNIQYF.

V gene TRBV6-1 combines with J gene TRBJ2-2, with TRBD1 matching 7 bases. The length of the CDR3 is 14 residues. Germline values: CDR1 MNHNS, CDR2 SASEGT. The V and J ends lost 10 bases and 2 bases, in that order; junction bases with no gene match: 7. The CDR3 protein is CATPTGHNTGELFF. The CDR3 DNA is TGTGCCACCCCGACAGGGCATAACACCGGGGAGCTGTTTTTT.

The V and J genes are TRBV5-1 and TRBJ2-7; D ambiguous. The germline V gene has CDR1 SGHRS and CDR2 YFSETQ. This CDR3 spans 14 amino acids. Trimming shortened V by 2 bases and J by 6 bases, and 15 bases separated the two germline ends. CDR3 coding DNA: TGCGCCAGCAGCTTCTCATTCCGACTGACCGAGCAGTACTTC. Its translation is CASSFSFRLTEQYF. Complete variable domain (other parts from reference TRBV5-1 and TRBJ2-7): KAGVTQTPRYLIKTRGQQVTLSCSPISGHRSVSWYQQTPGQGLQFLFEYFSETQRNKGNFPGRFSGRQFSNSRSEMNVSTLELGDSALYLCASSFSFRLTEQYFGPGTRLTVT.

The chain couples TRBV5-6 to TRBJ1-1, with D possibly being TRBD1 (6 bases). Germline loops: CDR1 SGHDT, CDR2 YYEEEE. Trimming pared 2 bases from V and 3 bases from J, leaving 11 bases between. There are 14 residues in the CDR3. CDR3 coding DNA: TGTGCCAGCAGCTTAGGTGACAGGTACACTGAAGCTTTCTTT. Translating it yields CASSLGDRYTEAFF.

CDR3 loop: CAISESGTQETQYF. The DNA of the CDR3 is TGTGCCATCAGTGAGAGCGGCACCCAAGAGACCCAGTACTTC. This chain uses TRBV10-3 with TRBJ2-5; D may be TRBD2 (5 bases). V lost 2 bases to trimming and J lost 1 base, with 8 bases between them. The CDR3 is 14 residues long. The germline CDR1 and CDR2 sequences are ENHRY and SYGVKD.

The rearrangement joins TRBV19 to TRBJ2-2; 7 bases agree with TRBD1. Germline-derived CDR1 and CDR2 are LNHDA and SQIVND (reference sequence). V lost 4 bases, J lost 5 bases, and 10 bases stayed unmatched. The CDR3 covers 16 residues. In DNA, the CDR3 is TGTGCCAGTAGTACCCACAGGGGCTCGGGGACCGGGGAGCTGTTTTTT. Translation: CASSTHRGSGTGELFF.

The chain recombines TRBV6-5 with TRBJ2-3; possibly TRBD1 for D (6 bases). Trimming took off 8 bases at V and 0 bases at J, with 12 bases between the two ends. Germline V gene lookup returns CDR1 MNHEY and CDR2 SVGAGI. The CDR3 totals 14 residues. The CDR3 sequence: CASGTSTSTDTQYF. CDR3 DNA sequence: TGTGCCAGCGGGACAAGCACCAGCACAGATACGCAGTATTTT.

The chain recombines TRBV30 with TRBJ2-3; weak D call: TRBD2 (6 bases). The CDR3 loop spans 13 amino acids. CDR1 is GTSNPN, CDR2 SVGIG, per germline (reference sequence). V lost 1 base and J lost 4, with 9 bases in between. DNA of the CDR3: TGTGCCTGGAGTGGACTAGGGCCAGATACGCAGTATTTT. It yields the protein CAWSGLGPDTQYF.

The genes are TRBV11-2 and TRBJ2-7; 7 bases match TRBD1. Germline loops: CDR1 SGHAT, CDR2 FQNNGV. The CDR3 totals 14 residues. V gave up 5 bases and J gave up 0 bases; unmatched junction bases: 4. The chain's CDR3 is CASSPGQLSYEQYF. In DNA form, the CDR3 reads TGTGCCAGCAGCCCGGGACAGCTCTCCTACGAGCAGTACTTC.

This chain links TRBV27 with TRBJ2-3; 8 bases fit TRBD2. CDR3 length: 16 amino acids. CDR1 and CDR2 from the germline V gene are MNHEY and SMNVEV (reference sequence). V was pared by 5 bases and J by 1 base, with 8 bases of the junction left unmatched. CDR3 DNA sequence: TGTGCCAGCAGTCCCCAGGGGCGGGAGGGCACAGATACGCAGTATTTT. Its protein product is CASSPQGREGTDTQYF.